Listed here is a single TCR beta chain. Deletions cut 9 bases from V and 3 bases from J, with 21 bases between. This CDR3 spans 15 amino acids. CDR1 and CDR2 from the germline V gene are SNHLY and FYNNEI. The data belong to a study of blood T cell repertoires in COVID-19. TCRdb's copy holds only in-frame clones and misses some; the assay was immunoSEQ multiplex PCR. The data hold about 110,000 clones, with about four fifths observed a single time. J is TRBJ2-7 and V is TRBV2, with D tentatively TRBD1 (6 bases). The source of this sequence is a human donor in a cohort sampled during active COVID-19. The sequencing sample was made of peripheral blood. CDR3 in amino acids: CARPAPYRDDYEQYV. The CDR3 nucleotides read TGTGCCAGACCCGCCCCCTACAGGGATGACTACGAGCAGTACGTC.